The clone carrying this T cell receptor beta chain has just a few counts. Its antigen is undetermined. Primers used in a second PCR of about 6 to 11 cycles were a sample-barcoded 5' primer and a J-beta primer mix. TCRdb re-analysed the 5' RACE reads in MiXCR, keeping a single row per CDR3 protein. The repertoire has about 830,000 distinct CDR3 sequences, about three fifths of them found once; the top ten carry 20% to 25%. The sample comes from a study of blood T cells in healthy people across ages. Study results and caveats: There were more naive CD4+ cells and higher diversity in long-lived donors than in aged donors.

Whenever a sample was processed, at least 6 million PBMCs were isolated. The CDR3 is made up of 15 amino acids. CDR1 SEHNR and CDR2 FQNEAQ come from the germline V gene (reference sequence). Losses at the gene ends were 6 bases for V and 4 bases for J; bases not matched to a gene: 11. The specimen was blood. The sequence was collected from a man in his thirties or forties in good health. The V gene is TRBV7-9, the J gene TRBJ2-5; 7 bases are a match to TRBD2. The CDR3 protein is CASRTLDREVETQYF. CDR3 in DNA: TGTGCCAGCAGAACCTTGGACCGGGAGGTAGAGACCCAGTACTTC.